The sequence of this T cell receptor (beta chain) was determined in a study of response to subunit inactivated influenza vaccine. On this clonotype: A much bigger clone sits one base away, suggesting this may be a read error.

Germline lookup yields CDR1 LGHNA and CDR2 YSLEER. The CDR3 length is 15 residues. V lost 0 bases, J lost 9 bases, and 15 bases lay in between. TCRdb called the RT-PCR reads again in MiXCR, with one record for every CDR3 protein. The sample includes over 150,000 distinct CDR3 sequences, about 10% of them seen just once. The clonotype comes from a man aged 45 to 70 who received an inactivated influenza vaccine. The chain is built from TRBV4-3 and TRBJ1-5; tentative D call: TRBD1 (6 bases). Sequenced here: CD8+ T cells sorted from PBMCs, sampled roughly 24 months after vaccination. CDR3 nucleotides: TGCGCCAGCAGCCAAGATCGGGGGGCCTATCGGCCCCAGCATTTT. The encoded protein is CASSQDRGAYRPQHF.